The T cell receptor beta chain described here comes from a study of vaccination and CD4 T cells after COVID-19 (dated by TCRdb to between 2021 and 2023). Broadly, across the study: Convalescent patients had a positive SARS-CoV-2 result on nasal swab PCR, and of these patients, several had mild disease and one had severe disease. The time from the second vaccine dose to post-vaccine blood sampling had a median of roughly 70 days and ranged from about 12 to 241 days. The cultures were stimulated with overlapping spike peptide pools from SARS-CoV-2 and from the common cold coronaviruses HCoV-NL63, HCoV-OC43 and HCoV-229E. Post-COVID blood samples were collected from convalescent patients a median of roughly 100 days after diagnosis, with a range of about 30 to 161 days. The convalescent cohort comprised six males and four females, including two Hispanic individuals, seven Caucasians, two Asians and one multiracial person. As controls, cultures received a CEFX viral epitope pool (the positive control), an HIV-1 Nef peptide pool (the negative control), or no peptide at all. Participants received two doses of either the Pfizer-BioNTech BNT162b2 vaccine (n=8) or the Moderna mRNA-1273 vaccine (n=2). The spike-specific CD4+ TCR repertoire was compared before and after mRNA vaccination in over nine COVID-19 convalescent patients and several infection-naive healthy vaccine recipients.

On the study overall, not on this receptor specifically: The number of convalescent patients in the study was relatively small, and the study did not examine early timepoints following natural infection. The median count of SARS-CoV-2-reactive clonotypes went up from around 23 after infection to a few dozen after vaccination, although the change was not significant. Of the vaccine-specific clones in convalescent patients, 304 of 307, or nearly all, reacted only to SARS-CoV-2 spike and did not cross-react with common cold coronaviruses. Among the post-vaccine SARS-CoV-2-reactive clones in convalescent patients, a median roughly 85% showed up only after vaccination, which suggests vaccine-specific priming.

The CDR3 starts with the cysteine, ends with the phenylalanine, and has 16 residues. The sequence is cut down to CDR3 DNA, 48 bases in frame from base 1. Trimming removed 1 base from V and 6 bases from J, leaving 13 bases between the germline ends. The germline V gene specifies MNHEY as CDR1 and SVGAGI as CDR2. The library was produced with PCR. DNA from cultured CD4+ T cells underwent TCR sequencing with the Oncomine TCR Beta short-read assay at the Johns Hopkins FTIC core. Genomic DNA was extracted from the cultured CD4+ T cells with the QIAamp micro DNA kit. Oncomine TCR Beta libraries from cultured CD4+ T cells were pooled with unique dual indexes and sequenced on an Illumina iSeq 100. The source study handled its data this way. Non-productive sequences were removed, and CDR3s that did not start with C, did not end with F or W, or were shorter than 7 amino acids were discarded. The MANAFEST web application was used to identify antigen-specific clonotypes by comparing peptide-stimulated wells against reference wells and other culture wells. Positive clones required FDR below 0.05, an odds ratio above 5, and productive frequency above 0.1% in at least two of three replicate wells. Clonotypes that were significantly expanded in both SARS-CoV-2 spike wells and at least one common cold coronavirus spike condition were defined as cross-reactive. Levenshtein distances (stringdist) and unrooted phylogenetic trees (ape) in R version 3.6.1 were used to assess CDR3 homology. Through fastp at Q25 and MiXCR, TCRdb rebuilt clones from the public reads, retaining in-frame beta chains. Rows with a matching CDR3 protein are joined into one entry that keeps the most common DNA and genes. TCRdb assigned the V and J calls; the authors' analysis was not used. For this sample the table gives around 17,000 distinct CDR3 sequences, of which around half were detected only once. The ten largest clones represent 4.5% to 6% of the sample.

This clonotype was detected only once. Its antigen is currently not known. Base qualities are not provided; no much larger clone lies one nucleotide away. Resting on one read, the evidence is weak. Per the publication, the treatment or condition label means: roughly 10-day PBMC culture with coronavirus spike peptide pools or control peptides (ViraFEST assay). The ViraFEST assay was used in the study, in which antigen-specific T cells were expanded with peptide pools and expanded clonotypes were subsequently identified by TCR sequencing. The convalescent patients' positive SARS-CoV-2 PCR tests fell between March and December 2020, which was before the Alpha, Beta and Delta variants emerged in the United States. Each well held fewer than 2.5 million PBMCs cultured with roughly 9.2 ug/ml peptide pools in IMDM containing approximately 5% human AB serum and roughly 9 IU/ml IL-2. On days 3 and 7, half of the culture medium was replaced with fresh IL-2-containing medium. After approximately 10 days of culture, CD4+ T cells were isolated by negative selection using the EasySep CD4+ T cell isolation kit. PBMCs were separated from whole blood using Ficoll-Paque Plus gradient centrifugation and then either used fresh or cryopreserved at -140C. Each culture condition was generally run in triplicate wells.

The sample was CD4+ T cells from blood, cultured in vitro, taken before SARS-CoV-2 vaccination. The receptor chain draws on TRBV6-5 and TRBJ1-6; 5 matching bases give a weak D call of TRBD1. This sequence originates from a human donor who had recovered from COVID-19. The nucleotides read TGTGCCAGCAGTTACTACGGGGGAGGTCGTAATTCACCCCTCCACTTT. This is translated as CASSYYGGGRNSPLHF.